A selection of T cell receptor beta chains follows, all from one sample in a study of PD-1 blockade in classical Hodgkin lymphoma. Only in-frame clones appear in the TCRdb table, and some are missing; sequencing was by immunoSEQ multiplex PCR. This sample has approximately 44,000 clones, with under 75% found just once. Sequencing used peripheral blood mononuclear cells (PBMCs), obtained at baseline. These receptors all come from a human donor with classical Hodgkin lymphoma. Each CDR3 is given without its conserved first and last residue.

v_gene	CDR3aa
TRBV27	ASTFSSGSYEQY
TRBV4-3	ASSQGGPDRIYTDTQY
TRBV5-1	ASSLRGQDSYNEQF
TRBV27	ASSLTSGDNEQF
TRBV27	ASRGDGGHEQY
TRBV6-5	ASSYAENTGELF
TRBV7-6	ASSVGLAGSSSEQY
TRBV27	ATLEGGREAF
TRBV5-1	ASSKATSLMDTQY
TRBV19	ASSLMGGTGNTIY
TRBV5-8	ASSLGGTQY
TRBV27	ATMIAAGTEAF
TRBV4-3	ASSQFAGDNEQF
TRBV6-5	ASAGVSDTQY
TRBV27	ASSLGGHILLSGANVLT
TRBV5-1	ASRRGERGEQY
TRBV5-1	ASSLGPRGLNTEAF
TRBV7-8	ASSLEGSGRSSYNEQF
TRBV4-3	ASSSDGRPNTEAF
TRBV15	ATSRAVGEAF
TRBV4-3	ASSDFPGGPAF
TRBV9	ASSSGDSNNEQF
TRBV4-2	ASSQEGGDSRNYGYT
TRBV5-4	ASSWGKGGDTEAF
TRBV5-1	ASSSDRGSNEQY
TRBV10-2	ASNDNRGAYNEQF
TRBV6-6	ASSWDTDTQY
TRBV5-8	ASSRSHRDKINQETQY
TRBV7-3	ASSRDRGNEKLF
TRBV9	ASSALGGFEQY
TRBV10-3	AITETSGGLPEQF
TRBV5-1	ASSTLGGETDTQY
TRBV7-2	ASSKRGTDTQY
TRBV14	ASSQAYWADNTGELF
TRBV11-1	ASSNRDRDTQF
TRBV27	ASSLGGHFYNSPLH
TRBV28	ASSLLGVGRSAGELF
TRBV21-1	ASSKDGRGGPIFETQY
TRBV21-1	ASSKTHRGSGYT
TRBV6-1	ASSPDYSYGYT
TRBV5-8	ASSVTDTQY
TRBV7-9	ASSGTSGNPEQF